Presented here are 16 T cell receptor beta chains from one specimen sequenced in a study of human T cells and chemical hapten exposure. One entry per CDR3 protein, called by TCRdb with MiXCR from the RACE reads. The top ten hold 0.9% to 1.5% of the sample, which has 270,000 or so distinct CDR3 sequences, 7.5% to 8% seen once. Time point: pre-sensitization, week 0. Treatment: therapeutic diphenylcyclopropenone sensitization with weekly scalp DPC. Sequencing used whole blood, obtained in connection with sensitization to the hapten diphenylcyclopropenone (DPC). The receptors were gathered from a man aged 18 to 30 with alopecia areata. Some clones in this sample may be carry-over from other donors' samples.

The chain links TRBV12-3 or TRBV12-4 to TRBJ1-3; tentatively, D is TRBD1 (5 bases). The CDR3 length is 14 residues. V was shortened by 5 bases and J by 7 bases, with 15 bases between the two germline ends. The CDR3 reads CASSPDSRRNTIYF. The DNA for the CDR3 is TGTGCCAGCAGTCCCGACAGTAGGAGGAACACCATATATTTT.

The table lists this clonotype with a few counts. The chain uses TRBV7-2 and TRBJ1-6, with D tentatively TRBD1 (5 bases). The CDR3 spans 15 residues. Germline V gene data show CDR1 as SGHTA and CDR2 as FQGNSA. The V gene lost 4 bases and the J gene lost 8 bases, with 15 bases spanning the gap. CDR3 region: CASSSSRQSYSPLHF. In DNA, the CDR3 is TGTGCCAGCAGCTCTTCCAGACAGTCGTATTCACCCCTCCACTTT.

The chain has TRBV5-6 and TRBJ2-7; TRBD1 agrees at 7 bases. The CDR3 length is 15 residues. Germline V gene sequence: CDR1 SGHDT, CDR2 YYEEEE. J lost 2 bases, V lost 5 bases, and 10 bases had no gene match. The CDR3 sequence is CASRPRDRATYEQYV. Here the CDR3 DNA reads TGTGCCAGCAGACCACGCGACAGGGCCACCTACGAGCAGTACGTC.

This clonotype occurred many times. The chain combines TRBV4-3 with TRBJ1-1; weak D call: TRBD1 (5 bases). Germline loops: CDR1 LGHNA, CDR2 YSLEER. This CDR3 has 16 amino acids. Between the trimmed V and J ends, which lost 3 bases and 6 bases, there was a span of 20 bases. The CDR3 spells CASSQQDLQGEPEAFF. The CDR3 bases are TGCGCCAGCAGCCAGCAAGATCTCCAGGGTGAGCCTGAAGCTTTCTTT.

The chain couples TRBV4-1 to TRBJ2-7, with D perhaps TRBD1 or TRBD2 (5 bases each). The V gene lost 0 bases and the J gene lost 2 bases, with 14 bases spanning the gap. CDR1 MGHRA and CDR2 YSYEKL come from the germline V gene. There are 16 residues in the CDR3. The CDR3 loop is CASSQEGWGRPYEQYF. The CDR3 bases are TGCGCCAGCAGCCAAGAGGGGTGGGGACGGCCCTACGAGCAGTACTTC.

The rearrangement uses TRBV20-1 and TRBJ1-3; D is uncertain. V lost 7 bases, J lost 0 bases, and 10 bases lay in between. This CDR3 spans 13 amino acids. Per the germline V gene, CDR1 is DFQATT and CDR2 is SNEGSKA (reference sequence). The CDR3 DNA reads TGCAGTGTCCCGGGAGCCTCTGGAAACACCATATATTTT. As protein: CSVPGASGNTIYF.

In its sample, this clonotype was seen a few times. The V gene is TRBV12-3 or TRBV12-4, the J gene TRBJ2-2, with D possibly TRBD2 on 6 matching bases. The CDR3 extends over 14 amino acids. V was clipped by 7 bases and J by 7 bases, with 16 bases between them. The CDR3 DNA reads as TGTGCCAGCACCTCAAGGCGGGATTACGGGGAGCTGTTTTTT. It is translated as CASTSRRDYGELFF.

This chain links TRBV20-1 with TRBJ2-4, with 13 bases fitting TRBD2. The V segment lost 3 bases and the J segment 0 bases; nucleotides outside the gene matches: 5. Germline V gene lookup returns CDR1 DFQATT and CDR2 SNEGSKA (reference sequence). This CDR3 contains 17 residues. As DNA, the CDR3 is TGCAGTGCTAGTCGCACTAGCGGGGGGGTAGCCAAAAACATTCAGTACTTC. It is translated as CSASRTSGGVAKNIQYF.

This clonotype was seen repeatedly, ten times or more. V is TRBV28 and J is TRBJ2-3; no firm D call. The V end was cut by 5 bases, the J end by 6 bases, with 12 bases between. The V gene's germline CDR1 is MDHEN and CDR2 SYDVKM. The CDR3 loop spans 13 amino acids. CDR3 nucleotides: TGTGCCAGCAGTGTCTTAGGGTCGGATACGCAGTATTTT. It translates to CASSVLGSDTQYF.

Only a few counts were recorded for this clonotype. The chain employs TRBV7-9 and TRBJ2-1, with D possibly matching TRBD1 (6 bases). The V end lost 4 bases, the J end lost 8 bases, and 21 bases lay between the germline ends. This CDR3 spans 16 amino acids. From germline, CDR1 is SEHNR and CDR2 FQNEAQ (reference sequence). The CDR3 DNA reads TGTGCCAGCAGCTCCACGGGTCGGCAGGGGCAGGATGAGCAGTTCTTC. It encodes CASSSTGRQGQDEQFF. Full variable domain (missing parts from reference TRBV7-9 and TRBJ2-1): DTGVSQNPRHKITKRGQNVTFRCDPISEHNRLYWYRQTLGQGPEFLTYFQNEAQLEKSRLLSDRFSAERPKGSFSTLEIQRTEQGDSAMYLCASSSTGRQGQDEQFFGPGTRLTVL.

In this sample, this clonotype turned up a few times. An end of the junction differs from the germline gene, which may be a read error. This chain joins TRBV7-3 and TRBJ1-1, with no clear D. The V gene's germline CDR1 is SGHTA and CDR2 FQGTGA. This CDR3 contains 14 residues. The CDR3 region is CPSSSQGMGTEAFF. DNA of the CDR3: TGTCCCAGCAGCTCCCAAGGGATGGGCACTGAAGCTTTCTTT.

This clonotype appeared many times. The chain is built from TRBV28 and TRBJ2-3; 7 bases map to TRBD1. CDR3 length: 15 residues. Germline-derived CDR1 and CDR2 are MDHEN and SYDVKM. V lost 1 base and J lost 3; bases outside the gene matches: 4. CDR3 nucleotide sequence: TGTGCCAGCAGTTTATATGACAGGGCGACAGATACGCAGTATTTT. It encodes CASSLYDRATDTQYF.

V gene TRBV27 combines with J gene TRBJ1-1, with D perhaps TRBD1 (5 bases). Trimming pared 6 bases from V and 8 bases from J, leaving 16 bases between. The germline V gene has CDR1 MNHEY and CDR2 SMNVEV (reference sequence). The CDR3 has 13 amino acids. Written as DNA, the CDR3 is TGTGCCAGCAGGGTCACCGGGGACCTGGAAGCTTTCTTT. This codes for CASRVTGDLEAFF.

V and J are TRBV7-2 and TRBJ2-4; maybe TRBD1 (6 bases). The CDR3 runs to 14 residues. From germline, CDR1 is SGHTA and CDR2 FQGNSA. The V end lost 4 bases, the J end lost 4 bases, and 11 bases lay between the germline ends. The DNA of the CDR3 is TGTGCCAGCAGCTACCGGGACACGAAAAACATTCAGTACTTC. Translated, it gives CASSYRDTKNIQYF.

The chain joins TRBV20-1 to TRBJ1-1; no firm D call. In germline, CDR1 is DFQATT, CDR2 SNEGSKA (reference sequence). V lost 7 bases and J lost 0, with 6 bases in between. The CDR3 length is 11 residues. The CDR3 coding sequence is TGCAGTGTAAGAATGAACACTGAAGCTTTCTTT. Residues: CSVRMNTEAFF.

V usage is TRBV7-2 and J usage is TRBJ2-1; D may correspond to TRBD1 or TRBD2 (6 bases each). V shed 0 bases and J shed 9 bases, with 15 bases lying between them. Germline CDR1 SGHTA, CDR2 FQGNSA. The CDR3 is 15 amino acids. In DNA form, the CDR3 reads TGTGCCAGCAGCTTAGCGGGGGGCCCCCCCAGTGAGCAGTTCTTC. Its translation: CASSLAGGPPSEQFF.